These T cell receptor beta chains were read from a single sample in a study of identical twins. TCRdb reanalysed the 5' RACE reads using MiXCR and keeps one entry per CDR3 protein. In the table there are 250,000 or so distinct CDR3 sequences, roughly 12% of which are singletons. The same specimen was also included in a second study, on yellow fever vaccine responses in identical twins.

The sample taken for sequencing was memory (CD45RO+) T cells sorted from blood. The receptor source for this set is a woman aged 18-35 years in good health. Each CDR3 is given with its conserved first and last residue. The D gene is left open where the match is weak. Part of the rows lack a size; the others show once, few, many or a class for expanded clones.

d_gene: -
j_gene: TRBJ2-5
v_gene: TRBV4-3
abundance: many
CDR3nt: TGCGCCAGCAGCCAAGATCGGGCTTTTAAAGAGACCCAGTACTTC
CDR3aa: CASSQDRAFKETQYF

d_gene: -
j_gene: TRBJ2-1
v_gene: TRBV6-1
abundance: few
CDR3nt: TGTGCCAGCAGCGAATCATCAGGGTACTATGAGCAGTTCTTC
CDR3aa: CASSESSGYYEQFF

d_gene: TRBD2
j_gene: TRBJ2-7
v_gene: TRBV28
abundance: few
CDR3nt: TGTGCCAGCAGTTTAAGGACTAGCCTACCCCTTTCGCGGGAGCAGTACTTC
CDR3aa: CASSLRTSLPLSREQYF

d_gene: TRBD2
j_gene: TRBJ2-2
v_gene: TRBV15
abundance: -
CDR3nt: TGTGCCACCAGCAGAGTTACGGGGGGGCCGTCCGCCGGGGAGCTGTTTTTT
CDR3aa: CATSRVTGGPSAGELFF

d_gene: -
j_gene: TRBJ1-4
v_gene: TRBV20-1
abundance: many
CDR3nt: TGCAGTGCTATTCCCCCAGGGGCGGCTAATGAAAAACTGTTTTTT
CDR3aa: CSAIPPGAANEKLFF

d_gene: TRBD1
j_gene: TRBJ2-1
v_gene: TRBV5-1
abundance: -
CDR3nt: TGCGCCAGCAGCTTGGTTAGGGGGCCCCTCAATGAGCAGTTCTTC
CDR3aa: CASSLVRGPLNEQFF

d_gene: -
j_gene: TRBJ2-2
v_gene: TRBV5-4
abundance: -
CDR3nt: TGTGCCAGCAGCTGGGGACTTCTGAACACCGGGGAGCTGTTTTTT
CDR3aa: CASSWGLLNTGELFF

d_gene: TRBD2
j_gene: TRBJ2-1
v_gene: TRBV5-1
abundance: few
CDR3nt: TGCGCCAGCAGCTTGCTAGCGGCCTCCTACAATGAGCAGTTCTTC
CDR3aa: CASSLLAASYNEQFF

d_gene: TRBD1
j_gene: TRBJ1-1
v_gene: TRBV3-1
abundance: many
CDR3nt: TGTGCCAGCAGCTTCGGACAGGGTCGCACTGAAGCTTTCTTT
CDR3aa: CASSFGQGRTEAFF

d_gene: TRBD1
j_gene: TRBJ2-2
v_gene: TRBV27
abundance: many
CDR3nt: TGTGCCAGCAGTCCACGACAGGGGAGGGAGCTGTTTTTT
CDR3aa: CASSPRQGRELFF

d_gene: TRBD2
j_gene: TRBJ2-5
v_gene: TRBV28
abundance: -
CDR3nt: TGTGCCAGCAGTTTATTAGCGGGAGGGTCGGAGACCCAGTACTTC
CDR3aa: CASSLLAGGSETQYF

d_gene: TRBD2
j_gene: TRBJ2-3
v_gene: TRBV18
abundance: many
CDR3nt: TGTGCCAGCTCACCGCTGTCGGGAGGGCCCACAGATACGCAGTATTTT
CDR3aa: CASSPLSGGPTDTQYF

d_gene: -
j_gene: TRBJ1-5
v_gene: TRBV16
abundance: -
CDR3nt: TGTGCCAGCAGCCAAACAGGGTTTTATAGCAATCAGCCCCAGCATTTT
CDR3aa: CASSQTGFYSNQPQHF

d_gene: TRBD1
j_gene: TRBJ1-1
v_gene: TRBV10-3
abundance: many
CDR3nt: TGTGCCATCAGTGAATCCGGGACAGCCACTGAAGCTTTCTTT
CDR3aa: CAISESGTATEAFF

d_gene: -
j_gene: TRBJ2-7
v_gene: TRBV11-1
abundance: few
CDR3nt: TGTGCCAGCAGCTTCCGGCGGGGAAGCTCCTACGAGCAGTACTTC
CDR3aa: CASSFRRGSSYEQYF

d_gene: TRBD1
j_gene: TRBJ2-7
v_gene: TRBV5-1
abundance: -
CDR3nt: TGCGCCAGCAGCTTGGCGGGACAGCACTACGAGCAGTACTTC
CDR3aa: CASSLAGQHYEQYF

d_gene: -
j_gene: TRBJ2-3
v_gene: TRBV7-2
abundance: many
CDR3nt: TGTGCCAGCAGCTTCCGGGGGATAACAGATACGCAGTATTTT
CDR3aa: CASSFRGITDTQYF

d_gene: TRBD1
j_gene: TRBJ2-7
v_gene: TRBV6-1
abundance: -
CDR3nt: TGTGCCAGCACGGCCCTTGGACAGGGTGGGTACGAGCAGTACTTC
CDR3aa: CASTALGQGGYEQYF

d_gene: -
j_gene: TRBJ1-6
v_gene: TRBV3-1
abundance: -
CDR3nt: TGTGCCAGCAGCCAGGAAGGGACCCTGAGACCCCTCCACTTT
CDR3aa: CASSQEGTLRPLHF

d_gene: TRBD2
j_gene: TRBJ2-1
v_gene: TRBV6-5
abundance: many
CDR3nt: TGTGCCAGCAGTTGGACTAGCGGGGGTGGAGAGCAGTTCTTC
CDR3aa: CASSWTSGGGEQFF

d_gene: -
j_gene: TRBJ2-5
v_gene: TRBV20-1
abundance: few
CDR3nt: TGCAGTGCTAGAGTCCAGGGCCTGAGGGAGACCCAGTACTTC
CDR3aa: CSARVQGLRETQYF

d_gene: TRBD2
j_gene: TRBJ2-7
v_gene: TRBV18
abundance: -
CDR3nt: TGTGCCAGCTCACCGGTTGCTAGCGGTTACGAGCAGTACTTC
CDR3aa: CASSPVASGYEQYF

d_gene: -
j_gene: TRBJ1-1
v_gene: TRBV9
abundance: many
CDR3nt: TGTGCCAGCAGCGTAGTTGAGGGCGTCGGCCGGTTCTTT
CDR3aa: CASSVVEGVGRFF

d_gene: TRBD1
j_gene: TRBJ2-1
v_gene: TRBV2
abundance: -
CDR3nt: TGTGCCAGCAGTCCACTGACAGGGCCCAACAATGAGCAGTTCTTC
CDR3aa: CASSPLTGPNNEQFF

d_gene: TRBD1
j_gene: TRBJ2-1
v_gene: TRBV24-1
abundance: -
CDR3nt: TGTGCCACCAGTGATAGATCCTTGACAGGGGGCCATGAGCAGTTCTTC
CDR3aa: CATSDRSLTGGHEQFF

d_gene: -
j_gene: TRBJ2-5
v_gene: TRBV5-1
abundance: -
CDR3nt: TGCGCCAGCAGCTTGGTTGGAGGACCCCAAGAGACCCAGTACTTC
CDR3aa: CASSLVGGPQETQYF

d_gene: -
j_gene: TRBJ1-5
v_gene: TRBV4-3
abundance: -
CDR3nt: TGCGCCAGCAGCCAAGATCGTGGCAGGAGACTGCATTTT
CDR3aa: CASSQDRGRRLHF

d_gene: TRBD1
j_gene: TRBJ1-6
v_gene: TRBV12-3/TRBV12-4
abundance: few
CDR3nt: TGTGCCAGCAGTTTAAGGGACAGGGTTTCACCCCTCCACTTT
CDR3aa: CASSLRDRVSPLHF

d_gene: -
j_gene: TRBJ2-7
v_gene: TRBV28
abundance: -
CDR3nt: TGTGCCAGCAGATACCGCCGGGCCCTTGCCTACGAGCAGTACTTC
CDR3aa: CASRYRRALAYEQYF

d_gene: -
j_gene: TRBJ2-5
v_gene: TRBV4-3
abundance: few
CDR3nt: TGCGCCAGCAGCCAAGAGAGACTGGGGATGGAAGAGACCCAGTACTTC
CDR3aa: CASSQERLGMEETQYF

d_gene: -
j_gene: TRBJ1-5
v_gene: TRBV11-3
abundance: few
CDR3nt: TGTGCCAGCAGCCCCGGGGCTCCCTGG
CDR3aa: CASSPGAPW

d_gene: TRBD2
j_gene: TRBJ2-3
v_gene: TRBV20-1
abundance: many
CDR3nt: TGCAGTGCTGCCGAGCGGGATAAAGGTTTACGCTCCTGGGACACAGATACGCAGTATTTT
CDR3aa: CSAAERDKGLRSWDTDTQYF

d_gene: TRBD2
j_gene: TRBJ2-1
v_gene: TRBV30
abundance: few
CDR3nt: TGTGCCTCGACTAGCGGGGGGGCCGCGAATGAGCAGTTCTTC
CDR3aa: CASTSGGAANEQFF

d_gene: TRBD2
j_gene: TRBJ2-1
v_gene: TRBV10-3
abundance: -
CDR3nt: TGTGCCATCAGAGGACTAGCGGGGGGAAACTACAATGAGCAGTTCTTC
CDR3aa: CAIRGLAGGNYNEQFF

d_gene: -
j_gene: TRBJ2-5
v_gene: TRBV15
abundance: few
CDR3nt: TGTGCCACCAGCAGAGTGTTGGGGCTCCAAGAGACCCAGTACTTC
CDR3aa: CATSRVLGLQETQYF

d_gene: -
j_gene: TRBJ2-5
v_gene: TRBV6-2/TRBV6-3
abundance: -
CDR3nt: TGTGCCAGCAGTTACAGTAACAGGCAAGAGACCCAGTACTTC
CDR3aa: CASSYSNRQETQYF

d_gene: -
j_gene: TRBJ2-7
v_gene: TRBV20-1
abundance: -
CDR3nt: TGCAGTGCTGATGACGGAACCTACGAGCAGTACTTC
CDR3aa: CSADDGTYEQYF

d_gene: TRBD1
j_gene: TRBJ2-1
v_gene: TRBV11-1
abundance: many
CDR3nt: TGTGCCAGCAGCTCTACAGCCGGGACAGGAGGGAACCAACCCTACAATGAGCAGTTCTTC
CDR3aa: CASSSTAGTGGNQPYNEQFF

d_gene: -
j_gene: TRBJ2-5
v_gene: TRBV20-1
abundance: few
CDR3nt: TGCAGTGCTAGAGACCCGACCTCACTTCCGCAAGAGACCCAGTACTTC
CDR3aa: CSARDPTSLPQETQYF

d_gene: TRBD2
j_gene: TRBJ2-5
v_gene: TRBV7-2
abundance: few
CDR3nt: TGTGCCAGCACCCCCCAGGCGGGAGGGCCAGAGACCCAGTACTTC
CDR3aa: CASTPQAGGPETQYF

d_gene: -
j_gene: TRBJ2-7
v_gene: TRBV2
abundance: few
CDR3nt: TGTGCCAGCAGCCCCACCGGGGTCTACGAGCAGTACTTC
CDR3aa: CASSPTGVYEQYF

d_gene: -
j_gene: TRBJ1-5
v_gene: TRBV5-6
abundance: few
CDR3nt: TGTGCCAGCAGCTTAAGGGGGGCGAGCAATCAGCCCCAGCATTTT
CDR3aa: CASSLRGASNQPQHF

d_gene: -
j_gene: TRBJ2-7
v_gene: TRBV5-1
abundance: -
CDR3nt: TGCGCCAGCAGCTCCCGCTGGGGGGGCCCTAGCTACGAGCAGTACTTC
CDR3aa: CASSSRWGGPSYEQYF

d_gene: -
j_gene: TRBJ2-3
v_gene: TRBV20-1
abundance: few
CDR3nt: TGCAGTGCGAGACTCCCAGGGTCAGATACGCAGTATTTT
CDR3aa: CSARLPGSDTQYF

d_gene: -
j_gene: TRBJ2-7
v_gene: TRBV2
abundance: few
CDR3nt: TGTGCCAGCAGTGAGAGGGACTTCCGATACGAGCAGTACTTC
CDR3aa: CASSERDFRYEQYF

d_gene: -
j_gene: TRBJ1-5
v_gene: TRBV28
abundance: few
CDR3nt: TGTGCCAGCAGTGGGGATCAGCCCCAGCATTTT
CDR3aa: CASSGDQPQHF

d_gene: -
j_gene: TRBJ2-7
v_gene: TRBV7-2
abundance: once
CDR3nt: TGTGCCAGCAATAGGGACACCTCCTCCTACGAGCAGTACTTC
CDR3aa: CASNRDTSSYEQYF

d_gene: -
j_gene: TRBJ2-3
v_gene: TRBV29-1
abundance: -
CDR3nt: TGCAGCGTTGATACAGGGTACGGCACAGATACGCAGTATTTT
CDR3aa: CSVDTGYGTDTQYF

d_gene: TRBD2
j_gene: TRBJ2-1
v_gene: TRBV27
abundance: -
CDR3nt: TGTGCCAGGAAGCGGGAGGACTACAATGAGCAGTTCTTC
CDR3aa: CARKREDYNEQFF

d_gene: -
j_gene: TRBJ2-1
v_gene: TRBV29-1
abundance: -
CDR3nt: TGCAGCGTCGGGGGGCCAATACCCGAGCAGTTCTTC
CDR3aa: CSVGGPIPEQFF

d_gene: TRBD2
j_gene: TRBJ2-7
v_gene: TRBV29-1
abundance: few
CDR3nt: TGCAGCGTCGGGGGGACGGGACTAGCGGCCTCCTACGAGCAGTACTTC
CDR3aa: CSVGGTGLAASYEQYF

d_gene: -
j_gene: TRBJ2-1
v_gene: TRBV20-1
abundance: -
CDR3nt: TGCAGTGCTGAAGGCGGACTTTACAATGAGCAGTTCTTC
CDR3aa: CSAEGGLYNEQFF

d_gene: -
j_gene: TRBJ2-3
v_gene: TRBV6-6
abundance: few
CDR3nt: TGTGCCAGCGGGAGTAGCACAGATACGCAGTATTTT
CDR3aa: CASGSSTDTQYF

d_gene: TRBD2
j_gene: TRBJ2-1
v_gene: TRBV7-2
abundance: -
CDR3nt: TGTGCCAGCAGCCTCACACCCGGGACTAGATCTGGTGAGCAGTTCTTC
CDR3aa: CASSLTPGTRSGEQFF